The 6 T cell receptor beta chains listed next were all sequenced from one sample in a study of shared clonotypes between healthy human individuals. Some clones are missing from TCRdb's copy, which holds only in-frame ones; the method was immunoSEQ multiplex PCR. The profile shows about 1.5 million clones, roughly 98% of them singletons. Sequenced sample: naive CD4+ T cells sorted from blood. Subset of the sample: CD45RA+ positively selected. The source of these receptors is a man aged 25-45 years in good health.

This chain connects TRBV29-1 to TRBJ2-1, with D unclear. Trimming stripped 1 base from V and 10 bases from J, with 14 bases between. The CDR3 loop spans 13 amino acids. Germline V gene sequence: CDR1 SQVTM, CDR2 ANQGSEA. CDR3 sequence reads: CSVEGLALSEQFF. Written as DNA, the CDR3 is TGCAGCGTTGAAGGGCTTGCCCTGAGCGAGCAGTTCTTC.

The V gene is TRBV4-1, the J gene TRBJ2-7; TRBD1 might be the D (6 bases). Germline V gene data show CDR1 as MGHRA and CDR2 as YSYEKL. V was cut by 3 bases and J by 5 bases, with 8 bases left in between. The CDR3 loop spans 12 amino acids. In DNA form, the CDR3 reads TGCGCCAGCAGCCACACAGGGAACGAGCAGTACTTC. Protein sequence: CASSHTGNEQYF.

J is TRBJ2-1 and V is TRBV6-4; 9 positions match TRBD2. V trimming: 3 bases; J trimming: 4 bases; junction bases outside the gene matches: 4. CDR1 MRHNA and CDR2 SNTAGT come from the germline V gene. The CDR3 runs to 15 residues. The CDR3 is CASSEVAGVYNEQFF. The CDR3 DNA reads as TGTGCCAGCAGTGAAGTAGCGGGAGTATACAATGAGCAGTTCTTC.

The genes are TRBV6-1 and TRBJ2-1, with no clear D. The germline gives CDR1 MNHNS, CDR2 SASEGT. This CDR3 is 16 amino acids long. The V end was cut by 2 bases, the J end by 3 bases, with 14 bases between. The CDR3 loop is CASSEFSTLRYNEQFF. The CDR3 DNA reads as TGTGCCAGCAGTGAATTTAGCACCCTTCGCTACAATGAGCAGTTCTTC.

For this clone: This sample includes further DNA sequences coding for the same CDR3. This chain connects TRBV5-4 to TRBJ2-7, with 10 bases lining up with TRBD1. The CDR3 consists of 14 residues. The germline V gene has CDR1 SGHNT and CDR2 YYREEE (reference sequence). V lost 4 bases, J lost 4 bases, and 5 bases stayed unmatched. This chain's CDR3 is CASSRTGGRYEQYF. CDR3 DNA sequence: TGTGCCAGCAGCAGGACAGGGGGAAGGTACGAGCAGTACTTC.

The chain has TRBV7-3 and TRBJ1-2; D remains ambiguous. V was shortened by 2 bases and J by 3 bases, with 19 bases between the two germline ends. The germline V gene encodes CDR1 SGHTA and CDR2 FQGTGA. The CDR3 length is 17 residues. CDR3 bases: TGTGCCAGCAGCTTAGCCCCCACAATAGGGAGTTACTATGGCTACACCTTC. This codes for CASSLAPTIGSYYGYTF. Variable domain in full (rest from reference TRBV7-3 and TRBJ1-2): GAGVSQTPSNKVTEKGKYVELRCDPISGHTALYWYRQSLGQGPEFLIYFQGTGAADDSGLPNDRFFAVRPEGSVSTLKIQRTERGDSAVYLCASSLAPTIGSYYGYTFGSGTRLTVV.